This T cell receptor (beta chain) was sequenced for a study of Ad26.COV2.S vaccination and SARS-CoV-2 variants. The wider study: Enrolled in COV1001, the donor was in the Ad26.COV2.S trial arm, which received the vaccine. Participants got Ad26.COV2.S intramuscularly, once or twice 56 days apart.

Libraries were prepared by immunoSEQ multiplex PCR; TCRdb keeps only in-frame clonotypes and omits some of them. The repertoire has 400,000 to 450,000 clones, 75% to 95% of them found once; the top ten carry 10% to 15%. As regards this clone: What it binds is unknown.

Treatment: some 20 received Ad26.COV2.S at low or high dose, single or two shots; roughly five received placebo; per-sample allocation not given. The samples date from day 63 after the first vaccine or placebo injection. Study findings and constraints: Substantial breadth in spike-specific CD8+ and CD4+ T cell responses was reportedly seen after vaccination.

Germline CDR1 and CDR2: SGHNT and YYREEE (reference sequence). The CDR3 length is 16 residues. V lost 4 bases, J lost 0 bases, and 13 bases lay in between. The sample consisted of peripheral blood, taken in a trial of Ad26.COV2.S vaccine versus placebo. The J gene is TRBJ1-4, the V gene TRBV5-4; D perhaps matches TRBD1 (5 bases). The receptor was derived from a person aged 18-60 years who received the Ad26.COV2.S COVID-19 vaccine or a placebo. As DNA, the CDR3 is TGTGCCAGCAGCCCGGACATTACCGCAACTAATGAAAAACTGTTTTTT. Protein product: CASSPDITATNEKLFF.